This TCR beta chain is drawn from a study of blood T cell repertoires in COVID-19. Some clones are missing from TCRdb's copy, which holds only in-frame ones; the method was immunoSEQ multiplex PCR. Of roughly 110,000 clones in the sample, roughly two thirds were seen once. This clone was seen a few times. Trimming took off 2 bases at V and 4 bases at J, with 8 bases between the two ends. CDR1 and CDR2 from the germline V gene are SGHRS and YFSETQ. This CDR3 region has 13 residues. The chain combines TRBV5-1 with TRBJ2-3, with unresolved D. This TCR derives from a human donor with acute or convalescent COVID-19. The donor label of this sample is uncertain. The source material was peripheral blood. CDR3 in amino acids: CASSFFGSDTQYF. In DNA form, the CDR3 reads TGCGCCAGCAGCTTCTTCGGTTCAGATACGCAGTATTTT.